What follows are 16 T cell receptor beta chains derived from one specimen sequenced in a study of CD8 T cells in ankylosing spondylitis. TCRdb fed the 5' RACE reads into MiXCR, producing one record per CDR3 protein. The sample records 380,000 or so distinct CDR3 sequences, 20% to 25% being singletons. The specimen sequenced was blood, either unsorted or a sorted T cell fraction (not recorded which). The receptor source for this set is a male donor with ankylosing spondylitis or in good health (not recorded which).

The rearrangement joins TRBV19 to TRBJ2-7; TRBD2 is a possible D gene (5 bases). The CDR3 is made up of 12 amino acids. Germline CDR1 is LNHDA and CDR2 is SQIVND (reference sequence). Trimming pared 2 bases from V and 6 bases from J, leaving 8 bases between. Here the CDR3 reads CASSIRGSEQYF. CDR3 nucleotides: TGTGCCAGTAGTATACGGGGAAGCGAGCAGTACTTC.

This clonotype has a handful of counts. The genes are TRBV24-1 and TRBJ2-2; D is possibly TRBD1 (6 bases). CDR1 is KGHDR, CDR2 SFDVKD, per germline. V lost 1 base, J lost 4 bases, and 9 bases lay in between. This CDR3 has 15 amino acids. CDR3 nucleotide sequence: TGTGCCACCAGTGATTTATCACAGGGCACCGGGGAGCTGTTTTTT. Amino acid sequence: CATSDLSQGTGELFF.

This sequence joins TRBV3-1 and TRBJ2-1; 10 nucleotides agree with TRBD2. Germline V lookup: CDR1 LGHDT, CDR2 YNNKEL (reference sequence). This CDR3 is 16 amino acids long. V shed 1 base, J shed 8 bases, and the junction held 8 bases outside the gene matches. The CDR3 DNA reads TGTGCCAGCAGCCAAGGGCCCAGCGGGGGGGCTTATGAGCAGTTCTTC. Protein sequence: CASSQGPSGGAYEQFF.

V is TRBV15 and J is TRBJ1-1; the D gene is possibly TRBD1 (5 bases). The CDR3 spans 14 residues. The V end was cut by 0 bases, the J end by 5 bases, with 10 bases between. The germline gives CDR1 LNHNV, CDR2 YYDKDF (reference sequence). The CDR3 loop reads CATSRDGGVTEAFF. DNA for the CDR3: TGTGCCACCAGCAGAGACGGGGGGGTGACTGAAGCTTTCTTT.

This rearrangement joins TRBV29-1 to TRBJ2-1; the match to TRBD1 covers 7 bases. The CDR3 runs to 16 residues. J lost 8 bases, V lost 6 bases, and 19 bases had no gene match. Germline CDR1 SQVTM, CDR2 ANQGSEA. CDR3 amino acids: CSVVKPDRDVFHEQFF. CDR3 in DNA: TGCAGCGTCGTCAAACCTGACAGGGACGTGTTCCATGAGCAGTTCTTC.

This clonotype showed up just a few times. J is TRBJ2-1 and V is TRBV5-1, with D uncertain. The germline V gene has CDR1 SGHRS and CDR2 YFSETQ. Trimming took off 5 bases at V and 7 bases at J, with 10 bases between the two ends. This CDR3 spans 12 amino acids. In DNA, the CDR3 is TGCGCCAGCAGAGATTATGCGAATGAGCAGTTCTTC. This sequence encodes CASRDYANEQFF.

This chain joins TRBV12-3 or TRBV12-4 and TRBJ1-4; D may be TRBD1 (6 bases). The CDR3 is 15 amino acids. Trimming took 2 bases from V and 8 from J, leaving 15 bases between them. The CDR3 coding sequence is TGTGCCAGCAGTTTATCCCCAGGGGAGGGGGAAAAACTGTTTTTT. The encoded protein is CASSLSPGEGEKLFF.

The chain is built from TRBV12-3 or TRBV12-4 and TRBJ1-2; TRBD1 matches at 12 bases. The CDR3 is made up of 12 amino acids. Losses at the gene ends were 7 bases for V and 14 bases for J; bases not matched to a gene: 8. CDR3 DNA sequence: TGTGCCAGCACCGGGACAGGGGGCGGTTATACCTTC. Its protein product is CASTGTGGGYTF.

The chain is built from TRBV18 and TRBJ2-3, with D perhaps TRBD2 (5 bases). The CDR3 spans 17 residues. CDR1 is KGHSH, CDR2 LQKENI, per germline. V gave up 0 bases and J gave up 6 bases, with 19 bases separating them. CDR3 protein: CASSPPPADFSADTQYF. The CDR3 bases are TGTGCCAGCTCACCACCGCCAGCGGACTTCAGTGCGGATACGCAGTATTTT.

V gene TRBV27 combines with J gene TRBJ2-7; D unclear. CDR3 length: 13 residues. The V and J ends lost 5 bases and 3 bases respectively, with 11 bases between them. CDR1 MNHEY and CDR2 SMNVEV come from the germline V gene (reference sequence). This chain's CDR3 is CASSPGRLYEQYF. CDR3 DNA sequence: TGTGCCAGCAGTCCCGGGCGCCTCTACGAGCAGTACTTC.

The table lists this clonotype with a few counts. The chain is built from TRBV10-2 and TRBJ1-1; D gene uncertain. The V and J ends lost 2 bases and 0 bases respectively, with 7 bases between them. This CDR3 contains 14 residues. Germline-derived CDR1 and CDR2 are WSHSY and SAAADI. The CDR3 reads CASSEADLNTEAFF. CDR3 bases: TGCGCCAGCAGTGAGGCAGACCTGAACACTGAAGCTTTCTTT.

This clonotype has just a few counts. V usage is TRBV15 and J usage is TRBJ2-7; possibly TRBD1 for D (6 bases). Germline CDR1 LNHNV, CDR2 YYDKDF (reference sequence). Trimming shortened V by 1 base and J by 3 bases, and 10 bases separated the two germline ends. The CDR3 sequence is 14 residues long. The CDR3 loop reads CATSRGAQGYEQYF. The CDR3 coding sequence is TGTGCCACCAGCAGAGGAGCACAGGGCTACGAGCAGTACTTC. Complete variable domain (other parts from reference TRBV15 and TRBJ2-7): DAMVIQNPRYQVTQFGKPVTLSCSQTLNHNVMYWYQQKSSQAPKLLFHYYDKDFNNEADTPDNFQSRRPNTSFCFLDIRSPGLGDTAMYLCATSRGAQGYEQYFGPGTRLTVT.

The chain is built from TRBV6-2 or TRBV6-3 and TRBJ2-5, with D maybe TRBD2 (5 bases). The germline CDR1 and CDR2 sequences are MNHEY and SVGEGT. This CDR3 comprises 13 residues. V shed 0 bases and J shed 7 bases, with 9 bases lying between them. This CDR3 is CASSYSNGVTQYF. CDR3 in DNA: TGTGCCAGCAGTTACTCGAACGGGGTGACCCAGTACTTC.

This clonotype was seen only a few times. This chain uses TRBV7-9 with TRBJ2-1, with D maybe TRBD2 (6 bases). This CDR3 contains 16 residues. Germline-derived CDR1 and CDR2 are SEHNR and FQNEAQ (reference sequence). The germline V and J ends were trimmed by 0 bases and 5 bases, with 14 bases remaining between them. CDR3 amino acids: CASSLAGGTSDNEQFF. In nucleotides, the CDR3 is TGTGCCAGCAGCTTAGCTGGGGGGACTTCTGACAATGAGCAGTTCTTC. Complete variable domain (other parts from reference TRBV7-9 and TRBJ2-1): DTGVSQNPRHKITKRGQNVTFRCDPISEHNRLYWYRQTLGQGPEFLTYFQNEAQLEKSRLLSDRFSAERPKGSFSTLEIQRTEQGDSAMYLCASSLAGGTSDNEQFFGPGTRLTVL.

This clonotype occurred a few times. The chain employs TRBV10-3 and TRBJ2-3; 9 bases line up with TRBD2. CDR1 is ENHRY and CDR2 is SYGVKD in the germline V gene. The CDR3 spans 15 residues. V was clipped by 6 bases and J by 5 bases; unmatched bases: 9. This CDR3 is CAIRVAGAPGDTQYF. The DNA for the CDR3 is TGTGCCATCAGAGTAGCGGGAGCCCCAGGAGATACGCAGTATTTT.

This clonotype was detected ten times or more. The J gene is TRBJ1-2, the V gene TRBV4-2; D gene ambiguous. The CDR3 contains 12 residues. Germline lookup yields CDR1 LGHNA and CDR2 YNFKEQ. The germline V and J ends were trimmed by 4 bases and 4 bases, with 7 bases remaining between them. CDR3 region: CASSPNSYGYTF. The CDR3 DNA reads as TGTGCCAGCAGCCCAAACTCCTATGGCTACACCTTC.